This T cell receptor (beta chain) was observed in a study of T cells expressing NK-cell markers. The wider study: Sorted T-cell subsets CD3+CD56+NKG2C+, CD3+CD56+NKG2C- and CD3+CD56-NKG2C+ were TCR beta-sequenced. Sequenced donors, eight in total, included seven who were HCMV-seropositive and one who was seronegative. Study-level findings and limits: Among CD8+ T cells from six donors, dominant NKG2C+ clonotypes accounted for about 1.0-7.5%.

The CDR3 is made up of 13 amino acids. Germline CDR1 and CDR2: SGHTA and FQGTGA. Details on this clonotype: Its antigen is unidentified.

TCRdb re-called the 5' RACE reads; every CDR3 protein appears as one record, without DNA. Reported are about 370,000 distinct CDR3 sequences; the ten largest clones contain roughly 10%. Sample: blood T cells: a sorted CD56 or NKG2C T cell subset, CD4+ or CD8+ T cells, or bulk PBMC T cells (not recorded which). The receptor comes from a woman aged 45-65 years in good health. This rearrangement joins TRBV7-3 to TRBJ2-7. CDR3 amino acids: CASSSGQLYEQYF.